A single sample gave rise to the 17 T cell receptor beta chains below, sequenced in a study of T cells in Graves' hyperthyroidism and ophthalmopathy. Regions amplified from RNA transcripts were the TCR beta CDR3 regions. Primed by the HTBI set, a first-round RT-PCR was run on the TCR CDR3. TCRdb itself ran the multiplex PCR reads through MiXCR, one entry per CDR3 protein. In the table there are about half a million distinct CDR3 sequences, about 20% of which are singletons. The sequenced sample was blood. These receptors were taken from a woman in her 70s with Graves' ophthalmopathy.

The J gene is TRBJ2-6, the V gene TRBV5-1; D is unclear. The CDR3 runs to 14 residues. The germline CDR1 and CDR2 sequences are SGHRS and YFSETQ. Trimming left V 4 bases short and J 0 bases short, with 5 bases between. The CDR3 DNA reads TGCGCCAGCAGCGAGGTCTCTGGGGCCAACGTCCTGACTTTC. It codes for CASSEVSGANVLTF.

This clonotype was recorded many times. The CDR3 DNA sequence: TGTGCCAGCAGTGATGGGGGGGACTACAATGAGCAGTTCTTC. It translates to CASSDGGDYNEQFF. The chain links TRBV6-4 to TRBJ2-1; TRBD2 aligns across 7 bases. CDR3 size: 14 residues. The germline gives CDR1 MRHNA, CDR2 SNTAGT. Losses at the gene ends were 3 bases for V and 3 bases for J; bases not matched to a gene: 2.

This clonotype came up many times. This chain uses TRBV6-1 with TRBJ1-5; a possible D gene is TRBD1 (6 bases). The ends were cut back, 6 bases at V and 6 bases at J, with 9 bases in the middle. Germline V CDR1 and CDR2: MNHNS, SASEGT. CDR3 length: 12 amino acids. CDR3 protein: CASSDRIQPQHF. The CDR3 DNA reads as TGTGCCAGCAGCGACAGGATTCAGCCCCAGCATTTT.

V gene TRBV29-1 combines with J gene TRBJ2-5; either TRBD1 or TRBD2 may fit D (7 bases each). Trimming pared 0 bases from V and 9 bases from J, leaving 14 bases between. The CDR3 consists of 13 residues. Germline CDR1 and CDR2: SQVTM and ANQGSEA. Here the CDR3 DNA reads TGCAGCGTTGAAGAGGCAGGGGGAGGGCCCCAGTACTTC. Translated: CSVEEAGGGPQYF.

This clonotype occurred a few times. The genes are TRBV9 and TRBJ2-3; perhaps TRBD1 as D (5 bases). Germline CDR1 reads SGDLS; CDR2 reads YYNGEE. The CDR3 sequence is 15 residues long. The germline V and J ends were trimmed by 4 bases and 3 bases, with 15 bases remaining between them. CDR3 sequence: CASSPQAGNTDTQYF. Written as DNA, the CDR3 is TGTGCCAGCAGCCCCCAAGCAGGGAATACAGATACGCAGTATTTT.

The chain is built from TRBV7-9 and TRBJ2-1, with D perhaps TRBD2 (6 bases). This CDR3 is 20 amino acids long. Trimming took 0 bases from V and 12 from J, leaving 33 bases between them. From germline, CDR1 is SEHNR and CDR2 FQNEAQ (reference sequence). CDR3 sequence (DNA): TGTGCCAGCAGCTTAGCCCCGGGGAGCGGGCCTCACCTTGGAGGGACGTCGCAGTTCTTC. It encodes CASSLAPGSGPHLGGTSQFF.

V usage is TRBV7-9 and J usage is TRBJ2-5, with D uncertain. Trimming left V 1 base short and J 5 bases short, with 8 bases between. The V gene's germline CDR1 is SEHNR and CDR2 FQNEAQ (reference sequence). The CDR3 runs 13 residues. This CDR3 reads CASSLEYVETQYF. Written as DNA, the CDR3 is TGTGCCAGCAGCTTAGAATATGTGGAGACCCAGTACTTC.

This clonotype was detected many times. This chain links TRBV7-2 with TRBJ1-2; D may be TRBD1 (6 bases). In germline, CDR1 is SGHTA, CDR2 FQGNSA. The CDR3 contains 14 residues. Trimming removed 1 base from V and 0 bases from J, with 6 bases in between. The CDR3: CASSLDRANYGYTF. Written as DNA, the CDR3 is TGTGCCAGCAGCTTAGACAGGGCTAACTATGGCTACACCTTC.

The rearrangement links TRBV20-1 to TRBJ2-5; D unresolved. The CDR3 extends over 13 amino acids. Germline V gene data show CDR1 as DFQATT and CDR2 as SNEGSKA (reference sequence). The CDR3 reads CSASLPPQETQYF. CDR3 nucleotide sequence: TGCAGCGCGAGTCTACCCCCCCAAGAGACCCAGTACTTC.

This clonotype was recorded many times. The rearrangement links TRBV6-1 to TRBJ1-5; D is unresolved. In germline, CDR1 is MNHNS, CDR2 SASEGT. With 2 bases removed from V and 0 bases from J, the gap between germline ends came to 8 bases. CDR3 size: 15 residues. This CDR3 reads CASSEFGNSNQPQHF. The CDR3 DNA follows: TGTGCCAGCAGTGAATTCGGGAATAGCAATCAGCCCCAGCATTTT.

The rearrangement joins TRBV11-2 to TRBJ2-2; TRBD1 agrees at 10 bases. This CDR3 contains 15 residues. From germline, CDR1 is SGHAT and CDR2 FQNNGV. V was clipped by 3 bases and J by 7 bases; unmatched bases: 5. CDR3 protein: CASSFPGQGIGELFF. CDR3 sequence (DNA): TGTGCCAGCAGCTTTCCGGGACAGGGGATCGGGGAGCTGTTTTTT. The variable domain in full, with the rest retrieved from reference TRBV11-2 and TRBJ2-2, is EAGVAQSPRYKIIEKRQSVAFWCNPISGHATLYWYQQILGQGPKLLIQFQNNGVVDDSQLPKDRFSAERLKGVDSTLKIQPAKLEDSAVYLCASSFPGQGIGELFFGEGSRLTVL.

V gene TRBV3-1 combines with J gene TRBJ2-3, with a possible D match to TRBD2 (6 bases). The germline gives CDR1 LGHDT, CDR2 YNNKEL (reference sequence). The length of the CDR3 is 13 residues. Trimming left V 4 bases short and J 8 bases short, with 13 bases between. CDR3 residues: CASSPPGLLTQYF. In DNA, the CDR3 is TGTGCCAGCAGCCCTCCGGGACTCCTTACGCAGTATTTT.

CDR3 sequence: CASSQELGPVNSPLHF. The CDR3 DNA reads TGTGCCAGCAGCCAAGAGCTTGGGCCAGTTAATTCACCCCTCCACTTT. The chain is built from TRBV3-1 and TRBJ1-6; D remains unclear. The CDR3 is made up of 16 amino acids. Germline assignment: CDR1 LGHDT and CDR2 YNNKEL (reference sequence). The V gene lost 0 bases and the J gene lost 6 bases, with 12 bases spanning the gap.

This sequence joins TRBV4-1 and TRBJ1-4; unclear D gene. Germline values: CDR1 MGHRA, CDR2 YSYEKL. The V gene lost 0 bases and the J gene lost 10 bases, with 6 bases spanning the gap. The CDR3 contains 12 residues. CDR3 DNA sequence: TGCGCCAGCAGCCAAGAAGATAGAAAACTGTTTTTT. Amino acids: CASSQEDRKLFF.

This chain joins TRBV20-1 and TRBJ2-7, with a possible D match to TRBD2 (5 bases). This CDR3 spans 12 amino acids. Germline V lookup: CDR1 DFQATT, CDR2 SNEGSKA (reference sequence). Trimming took 5 bases from V and 0 from J, leaving 8 bases between them. DNA of the CDR3: TGCAGTGCTGGACTTACCTCCTACGAGCAGTACTTC. It translates to CSAGLTSYEQYF.

The genes are TRBV12-3 or TRBV12-4 and TRBJ1-3; D is possibly TRBD1 (5 bases). V lost 7 bases to trimming and J lost 4 bases, with 14 bases between them. This CDR3 region has 14 residues. CDR3 sequence: CASTLGTTGNTIYF. In DNA, the CDR3 is TGTGCCAGCACCTTGGGGACCACGGGAAACACCATATATTTT.

The chain carries TRBV30 and TRBJ2-1; 8 nucleotides align to TRBD2. V dropped 3 bases and J dropped 2; count of bases not matched to a gene: 6. The CDR3 runs 15 residues. From germline, CDR1 is GTSNPN and CDR2 SVGIG (reference sequence). The CDR3 region is CAWSALAGAYNEQFF. The CDR3 nucleotides are TGTGCCTGGAGCGCGCTAGCGGGCGCCTACAATGAGCAGTTCTTC.